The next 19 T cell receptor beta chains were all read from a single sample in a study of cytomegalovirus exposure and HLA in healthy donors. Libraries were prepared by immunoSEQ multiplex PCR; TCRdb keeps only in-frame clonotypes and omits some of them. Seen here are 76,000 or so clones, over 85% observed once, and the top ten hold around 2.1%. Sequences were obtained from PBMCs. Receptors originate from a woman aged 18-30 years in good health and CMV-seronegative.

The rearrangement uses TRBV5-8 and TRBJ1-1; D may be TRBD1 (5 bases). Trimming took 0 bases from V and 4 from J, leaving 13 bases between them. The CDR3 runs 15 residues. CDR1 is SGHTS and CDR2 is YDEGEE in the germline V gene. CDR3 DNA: TGTGCCAGCAGCTTGGGGGGCGCATTTGGCACTGAAGCTTTCTTT. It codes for CASSLGGAFGTEAFF. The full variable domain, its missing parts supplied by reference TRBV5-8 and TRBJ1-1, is EAGVTQSPTHLIKTRGQQATLRCSPISGHTSVYWYQQALGLGLQFLLWYDEGEERNRGNFPPRFSGRQFPNYSSELNVNALELEDSALYLCASSLGGAFGTEAFFGQGTRLTVV.

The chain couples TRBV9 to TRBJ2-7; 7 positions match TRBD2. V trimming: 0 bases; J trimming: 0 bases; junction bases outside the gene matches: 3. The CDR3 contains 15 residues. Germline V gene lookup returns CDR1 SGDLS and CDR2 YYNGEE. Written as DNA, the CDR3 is TGTGCCAGCAGCGTAGGTGGGGGGGACTCCTACGAGCAGTACTTC. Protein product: CASSVGGGDSYEQYF.

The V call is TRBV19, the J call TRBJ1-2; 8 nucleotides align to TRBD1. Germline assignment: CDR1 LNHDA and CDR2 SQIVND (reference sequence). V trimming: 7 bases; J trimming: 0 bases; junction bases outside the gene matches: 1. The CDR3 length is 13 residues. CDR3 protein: CASMDRANYGYTF. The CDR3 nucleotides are TGTGCCAGTATGGACAGGGCTAACTATGGCTACACCTTC. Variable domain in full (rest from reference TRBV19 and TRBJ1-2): DGGITQSPKYLFRKEGQNVTLSCEQNLNHDAMYWYRQDPGQGLRLIYYSQIVNDFQKGDIAEGYSVSREKKESFPLTVTSAQKNPTAFYLCASMDRANYGYTFGSGTRLTVV.

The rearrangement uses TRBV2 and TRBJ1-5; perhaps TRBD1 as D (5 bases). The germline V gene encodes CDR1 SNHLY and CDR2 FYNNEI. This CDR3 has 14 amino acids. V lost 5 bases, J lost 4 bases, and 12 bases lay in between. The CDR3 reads CASSYHQGNQPQHF. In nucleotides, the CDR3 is TGTGCCAGCAGTTATCACCAGGGTAATCAGCCCCAGCATTTT.

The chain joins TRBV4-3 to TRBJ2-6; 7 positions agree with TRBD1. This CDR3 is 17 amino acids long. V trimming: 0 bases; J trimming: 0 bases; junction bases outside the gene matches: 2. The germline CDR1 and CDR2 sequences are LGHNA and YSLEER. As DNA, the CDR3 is TGCGCCAGCAGCCAAGACAGGGGGTTCTCTGGGGCCAACGTCCTGACTTTC. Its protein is CASSQDRGFSGANVLTF.

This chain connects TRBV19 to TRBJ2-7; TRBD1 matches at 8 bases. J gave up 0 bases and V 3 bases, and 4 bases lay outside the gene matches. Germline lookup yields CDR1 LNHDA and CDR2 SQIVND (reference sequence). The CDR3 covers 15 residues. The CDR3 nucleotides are TGTGCCAGTAGTATGAACAGGGGGAGCTCCTACGAGCAGTACTTC. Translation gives CASSMNRGSSYEQYF.

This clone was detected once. CDR3 protein: CASSGGQNTDTQYF. CDR3 nucleotide sequence: TGCGCCAGCAGCGGGGGACAGAACACAGATACGCAGTATTTT. The V gene is TRBV5-1, the J gene TRBJ2-3; 7 nucleotides agree with TRBD1. Trimming cost V 4 bases and J 2 bases; bases outside gene matches: 4. CDR3 length equals 14 residues. CDR1 and CDR2 from the germline V gene are SGHRS and YFSETQ.

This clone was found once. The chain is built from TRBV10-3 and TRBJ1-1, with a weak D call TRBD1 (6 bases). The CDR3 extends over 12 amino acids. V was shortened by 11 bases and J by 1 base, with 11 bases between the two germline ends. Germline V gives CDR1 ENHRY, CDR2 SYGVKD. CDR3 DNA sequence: TGTGCCGTAAAACAGGGGAACACTGAAGCTTTCTTT. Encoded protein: CAVKQGNTEAFF.

The CDR3 loop is CACLFTGTAQETQYF. CDR3 sequence (DNA): TGTGCCTGCCTCTTTACCGGGACAGCACAAGAGACCCAGTACTTC. V is TRBV30 and J is TRBJ2-5, with TRBD1 identical over 7 bases. This CDR3 has 15 amino acids. CDR1 is GTSNPN and CDR2 is SVGIG in the germline V gene (reference sequence). J gave up 2 bases and V 6 bases, and 12 bases lay outside the gene matches.

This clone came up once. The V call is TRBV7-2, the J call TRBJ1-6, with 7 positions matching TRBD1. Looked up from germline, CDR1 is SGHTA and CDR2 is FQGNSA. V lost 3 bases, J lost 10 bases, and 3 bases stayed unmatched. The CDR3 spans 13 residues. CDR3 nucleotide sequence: TGTGCCAGCAGCTTCACAGGGGACTCACCCCTCCACTTT. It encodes CASSFTGDSPLHF.

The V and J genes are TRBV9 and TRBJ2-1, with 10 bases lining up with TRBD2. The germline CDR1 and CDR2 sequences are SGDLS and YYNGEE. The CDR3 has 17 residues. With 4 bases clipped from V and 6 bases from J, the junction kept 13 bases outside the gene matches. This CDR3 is CASSSGLADTYSNEQFF. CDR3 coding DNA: TGTGCCAGCAGCTCCGGACTAGCGGACACCTACTCCAATGAGCAGTTCTTC.

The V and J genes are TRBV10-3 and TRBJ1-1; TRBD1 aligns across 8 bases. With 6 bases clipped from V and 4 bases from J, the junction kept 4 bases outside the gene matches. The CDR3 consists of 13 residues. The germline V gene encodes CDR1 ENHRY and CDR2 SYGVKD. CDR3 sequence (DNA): TGTGCCATCAGGGACAGGGCGGTCACTGAAGCTTTCTTT. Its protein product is CAIRDRAVTEAFF.

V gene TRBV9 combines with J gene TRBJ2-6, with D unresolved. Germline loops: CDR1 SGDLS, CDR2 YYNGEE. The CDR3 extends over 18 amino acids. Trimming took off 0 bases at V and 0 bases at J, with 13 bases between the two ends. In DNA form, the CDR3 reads TGTGCCAGCAGCGTAGCCCCAGGAACTTTCTCTGGGGCCAACGTCCTGACTTTC. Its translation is CASSVAPGTFSGANVLTF.

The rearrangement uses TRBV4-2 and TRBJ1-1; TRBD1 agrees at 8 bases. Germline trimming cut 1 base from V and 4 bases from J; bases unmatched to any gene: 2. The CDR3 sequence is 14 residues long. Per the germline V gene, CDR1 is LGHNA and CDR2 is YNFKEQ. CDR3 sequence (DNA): TGTGCCAGCAGCCAAGGGACAGGGTTCACTGAAGCTTTCTTT. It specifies CASSQGTGFTEAFF.

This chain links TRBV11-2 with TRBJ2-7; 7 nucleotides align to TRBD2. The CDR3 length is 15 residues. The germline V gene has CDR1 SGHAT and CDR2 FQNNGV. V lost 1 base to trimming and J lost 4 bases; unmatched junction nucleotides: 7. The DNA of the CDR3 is TGTGCCAGCAGCTTAGGGGGCGGGAGAGAATACGAGCAGTACTTC. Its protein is CASSLGGGREYEQYF.

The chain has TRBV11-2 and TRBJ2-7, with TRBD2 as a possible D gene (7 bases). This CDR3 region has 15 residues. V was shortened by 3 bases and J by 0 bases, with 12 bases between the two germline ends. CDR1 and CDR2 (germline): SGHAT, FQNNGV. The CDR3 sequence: CASSLGGQSSYEQYF. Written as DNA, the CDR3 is TGTGCCAGCAGCTTGGGGGGGCAGTCCTCCTACGAGCAGTACTTC.

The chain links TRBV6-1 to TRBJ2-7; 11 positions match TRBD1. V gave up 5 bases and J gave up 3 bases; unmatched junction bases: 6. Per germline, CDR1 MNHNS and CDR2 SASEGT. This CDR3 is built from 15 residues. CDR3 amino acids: CASSSGTGGVYEQYF. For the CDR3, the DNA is TGTGCCAGCAGTTCGGGGACAGGGGGGGTCTACGAGCAGTACTTC.

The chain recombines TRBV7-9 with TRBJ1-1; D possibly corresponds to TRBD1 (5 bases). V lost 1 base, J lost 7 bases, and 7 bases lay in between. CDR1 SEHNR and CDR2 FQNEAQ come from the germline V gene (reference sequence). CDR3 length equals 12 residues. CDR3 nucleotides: TGTGCCAGCAGCTTAGGACAGATTGAAGCTTTCTTT. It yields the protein CASSLGQIEAFF.

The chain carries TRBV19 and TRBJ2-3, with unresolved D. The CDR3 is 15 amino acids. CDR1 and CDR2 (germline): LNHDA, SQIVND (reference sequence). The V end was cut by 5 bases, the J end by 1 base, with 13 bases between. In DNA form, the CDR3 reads TGTGCCAGTAGTGCGTGGGCGTTTGGCACAGATACGCAGTATTTT. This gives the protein CASSAWAFGTDTQYF.